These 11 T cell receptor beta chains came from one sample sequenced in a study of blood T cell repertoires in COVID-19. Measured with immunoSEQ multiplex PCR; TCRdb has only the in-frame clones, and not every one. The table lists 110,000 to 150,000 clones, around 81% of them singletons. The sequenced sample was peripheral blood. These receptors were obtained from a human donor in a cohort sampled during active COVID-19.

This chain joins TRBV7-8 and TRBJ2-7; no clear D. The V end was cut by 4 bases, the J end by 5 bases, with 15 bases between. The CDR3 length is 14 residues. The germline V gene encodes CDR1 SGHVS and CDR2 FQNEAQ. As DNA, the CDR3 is TGTGCCAGCAGCTCCCACATTTTTGGCAACGAGCAGTACTTC. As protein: CASSSHIFGNEQYF. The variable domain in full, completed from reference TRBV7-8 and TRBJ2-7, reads GAGVSQSPRYKVAKRGQDVALRCDPISGHVSLFWYQQALGQGPEFLTYFQNEAQLDKSGLPSDRFFAERPEGSVSTLKIQRTQQEDSAVYLCASSSHIFGNEQYFGPGTRLTVT.

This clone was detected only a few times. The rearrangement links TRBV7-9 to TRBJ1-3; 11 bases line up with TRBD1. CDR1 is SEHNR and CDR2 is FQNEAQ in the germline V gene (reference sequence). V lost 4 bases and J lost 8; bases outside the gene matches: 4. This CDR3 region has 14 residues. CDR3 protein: CASSSPGQGDTIYF. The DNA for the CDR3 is TGTGCCAGCAGCTCACCGGGACAGGGGGACACCATATATTTT.

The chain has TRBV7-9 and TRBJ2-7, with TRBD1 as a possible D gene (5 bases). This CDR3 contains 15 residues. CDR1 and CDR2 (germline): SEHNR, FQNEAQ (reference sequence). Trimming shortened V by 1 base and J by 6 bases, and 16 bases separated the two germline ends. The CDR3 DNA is TGTGCCAGCAGCTTAGGAATGGGCAGGGTTTCCGAGCAGTACTTC. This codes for CASSLGMGRVSEQYF.

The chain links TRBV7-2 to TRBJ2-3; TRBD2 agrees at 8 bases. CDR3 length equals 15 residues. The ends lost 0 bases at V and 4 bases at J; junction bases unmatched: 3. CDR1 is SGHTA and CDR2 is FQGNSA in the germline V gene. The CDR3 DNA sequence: TGTGCCAGCAGCTTAGCAGCGGGAGTGGCAGATACGCAGTATTTT. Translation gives CASSLAAGVADTQYF.

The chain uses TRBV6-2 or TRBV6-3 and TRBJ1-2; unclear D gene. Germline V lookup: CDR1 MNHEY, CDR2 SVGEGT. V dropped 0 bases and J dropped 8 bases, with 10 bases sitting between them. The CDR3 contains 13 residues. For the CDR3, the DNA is TGTGCCAGCAGTTACTCGGTCGTTGAGGGCTACACCTTC. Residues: CASSYSVVEGYTF.

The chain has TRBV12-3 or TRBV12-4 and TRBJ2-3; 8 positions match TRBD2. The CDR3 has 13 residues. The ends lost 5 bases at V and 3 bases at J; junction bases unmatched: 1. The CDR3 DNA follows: TGTGCCAGCAGTAGCGGGAGAACAGATACGCAGTATTTT. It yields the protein CASSSGRTDTQYF.

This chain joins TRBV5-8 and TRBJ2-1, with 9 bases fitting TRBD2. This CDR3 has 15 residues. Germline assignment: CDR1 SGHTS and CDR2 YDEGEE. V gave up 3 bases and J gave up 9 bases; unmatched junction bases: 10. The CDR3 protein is CASSWGGTSYSEQFF. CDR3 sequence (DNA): TGTGCCAGCAGCTGGGGCGGGACTAGCTATTCTGAGCAGTTCTTC.

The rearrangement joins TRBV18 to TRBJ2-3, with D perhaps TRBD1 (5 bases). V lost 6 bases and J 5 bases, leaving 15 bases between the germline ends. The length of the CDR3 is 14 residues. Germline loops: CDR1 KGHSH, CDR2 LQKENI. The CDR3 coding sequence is TGTGCCAGCTCTCCCCAGGGTTACGGAGATACGCAGTATTTT. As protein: CASSPQGYGDTQYF.

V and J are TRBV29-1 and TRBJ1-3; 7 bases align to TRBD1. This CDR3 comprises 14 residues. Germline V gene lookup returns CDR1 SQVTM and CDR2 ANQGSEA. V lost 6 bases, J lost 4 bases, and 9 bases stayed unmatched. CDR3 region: CSVAQGGSGNTIYF. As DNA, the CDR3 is TGCAGCGTAGCCCAGGGGGGTTCGGGAAACACCATATATTTT.

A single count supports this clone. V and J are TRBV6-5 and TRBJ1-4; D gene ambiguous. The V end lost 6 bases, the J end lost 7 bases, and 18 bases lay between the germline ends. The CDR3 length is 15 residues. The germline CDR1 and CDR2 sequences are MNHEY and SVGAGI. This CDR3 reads CASSPTLGWSEKLFF. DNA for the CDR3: TGTGCCAGCAGCCCCACACTGGGTTGGAGTGAAAAACTGTTTTTT.

The CDR3 spells CASRPLASTDTQYF. CDR3 nucleotides: TGTGCCAGCAGGCCTCTAGCGAGCACAGATACGCAGTATTTT. The V gene is TRBV6-6, the J gene TRBJ2-3, with a possible D match to TRBD2 (6 bases). In germline, CDR1 is MNHNY, CDR2 SVGAGI (reference sequence). The V end was cut by 6 bases, the J end by 0 bases, with 10 bases between. The CDR3 length is 14 residues.